Each of the 27 T cell receptor beta chains below was sequenced from the same sample in a study of T cell changes during pregnancy in multiple sclerosis. TCRdb's copy holds only in-frame clones and misses some; the assay was immunoSEQ multiplex PCR. Of some 70,000 clones listed, around 92% are singletons. Sequencing was performed on CD8+ T cells from peripheral blood mononuclear cells, taken in the third trimester of pregnancy. The receptors derive from a female donor in good health, enrolled as a control in a pregnancy study.

The chain links TRBV9 to TRBJ2-1, with D perhaps matching TRBD2 (7 bases). The CDR3 contains 17 residues. CDR1 and CDR2 from the germline V gene are SGDLS and YYNGEE. V lost 3 bases to trimming and J lost 6 bases, with 22 bases between them. CDR3 sequence (DNA): TGTGCCAGCAGCGGACCACAGGGAGGGTTTAGTAGCAATGAGCAGTTCTTC. Protein: CASSGPQGGFSSNEQFF.

This clone was seen a handful of times. The chain employs TRBV9 and TRBJ1-1, with 8 bases matching TRBD1. The V and J ends lost 2 bases and 4 bases, in that order; junction bases with no gene match: 1. Germline lookup yields CDR1 SGDLS and CDR2 YYNGEE. This CDR3 is built from 13 residues. CDR3 DNA: TGTGCCAGCAGCGTCACAGGGGGCACTGAAGCTTTCTTT. Translation: CASSVTGGTEAFF.

The rearrangement links TRBV6-5 to TRBJ2-3, with 8 nucleotides matching TRBD1. There are 15 residues in the CDR3. In germline, CDR1 is MNHEY, CDR2 SVGAGI. Germline trimming cut 1 base from V and 5 bases from J; bases unmatched to any gene: 5. The CDR3 coding sequence is TGTGCCAGCAGTTACTTCCGACAGGGGAAAGATACGCAGTATTTT. Its translation is CASSYFRQGKDTQYF.

The chain has TRBV14 and TRBJ1-1; D is perhaps TRBD1 (6 bases). The CDR3 covers 16 residues. The V end was cut by 1 base, the J end by 4 bases, with 16 bases between. Per the germline V gene, CDR1 is SGHDN and CDR2 is FVKESK. In DNA, the CDR3 is TGTGCCAGCAGCCAAGGTGGGGGGGCTTTGGTCACTGAAGCTTTCTTT. Residues: CASSQGGGALVTEAFF.

The chain links TRBV7-6 to TRBJ2-7; a possible D gene is TRBD1 (5 bases). Trimming removed 4 bases at V and 4 bases at J, with 17 bases between. CDR3 length: 15 residues. Germline V gene lookup returns CDR1 SGHVS and CDR2 FNYEAQ. CDR3 nucleotides: TGTGCCAGCAGCTCCGACCCAGGGTTCGAGTACGAGCAGTACTTC. It is translated as CASSSDPGFEYEQYF.

The V gene is TRBV7-9, the J gene TRBJ2-4; 7 bases agree with TRBD1. This CDR3 is 13 amino acids long. CDR1 SEHNR and CDR2 FQNEAQ come from the germline V gene (reference sequence). Trimming at V came to 5 bases and at J to 6 bases, leaving 4 bases not matched to a gene. CDR3 sequence: CASSEQGRNIQYF. As DNA, the CDR3 is TGTGCCAGCAGCGAACAGGGGAGAAACATTCAGTACTTC.

The CDR3 region has the DNA TGTGCCAGCACGAAGGGGATGAACACTGAAGCTTTCTTT. Amino acid sequence: CASTKGMNTEAFF. The chain is built from TRBV27 and TRBJ1-1, with D perhaps matching TRBD1 (5 bases). This CDR3 has 13 residues. Germline CDR1 reads MNHEY; CDR2 reads SMNVEV (reference sequence). Between the trimmed V and J ends, which lost 7 bases and 0 bases, there was a span of 9 bases.

The J gene is TRBJ2-6, the V gene TRBV27; tentatively, D is TRBD1 (6 bases). Trimming removed 4 bases at V and 4 bases at J, with 11 bases between. There are 15 residues in the CDR3. Germline-derived CDR1 and CDR2 are MNHEY and SMNVEV (reference sequence). The CDR3 bases are TGTGCCAGCAGTTCGTGGGGGCACGGGGCCAACGTCCTGACTTTC. It is translated as CASSSWGHGANVLTF.

The chain's CDR3 is CACQAGGETDTQYF. The CDR3 DNA is TGTGCCTGTCAGGCGGGGGGCGAAACAGATACGCAGTATTTT. The chain carries TRBV19 and TRBJ2-3; TRBD2 aligns across 8 bases. The trim removed 11 bases at V and 3 bases at J, leaving 10 bases unmatched. CDR1 is LNHDA, CDR2 SQIVND, per germline (reference sequence). This CDR3 is built from 14 residues.

The CDR3 protein is CASSQASRQYF. The DNA of the CDR3 is TGTGCCAGCAGCCAAGCCTCCCGGCAGTACTTC. The chain joins TRBV4-2 to TRBJ2-7; no firm D call. The V gene lost 1 base and the J gene lost 9 bases, with 7 bases spanning the gap. The V gene's germline CDR1 is LGHNA and CDR2 YNFKEQ. CDR3 length equals 11 residues.

This clone has a handful of counts. The rearrangement uses TRBV7-2 and TRBJ1-6; weak D call: TRBD1 (5 bases). CDR3 length: 14 residues. Germline CDR1 SGHTA, CDR2 FQGNSA. V lost 4 bases and J 8 bases, leaving 12 bases between the germline ends. CDR3: CASSSWGRDSPLHF. In DNA, the CDR3 is TGTGCCAGCAGCTCATGGGGGAGGGATTCACCCCTCCACTTT.

The chain couples TRBV5-6 to TRBJ2-5; tentatively, D is TRBD2 (6 bases). Germline CDR1 reads SGHDT; CDR2 reads YYEEEE. CDR3 size: 16 residues. V was clipped by 0 bases and J by 5 bases, with 17 bases between them. CDR3 region: CASSLAAGSGLETQYF. For the CDR3, the DNA is TGTGCCAGCAGCTTGGCCGCGGGGTCAGGTTTGGAGACCCAGTACTTC. The complete variable domain, with remaining parts taken from reference TRBV5-6 and TRBJ2-5, reads DAGVTQSPTHLIKTRGQQVTLRCSPKSGHDTVSWYQQALGQGPQFIFQYYEEEERQRGNFPDRFSGHQFPNYSSELNVNALLLGDSALYLCASSLAAGSGLETQYFGPGTRLLVL.

This chain links TRBV27 with TRBJ1-2; D remains ambiguous. The CDR3 runs to 11 residues. Looked up from germline, CDR1 is MNHEY and CDR2 is SMNVEV (reference sequence). Trimming stripped 4 bases from V and 4 bases from J, with 4 bases between. In nucleotides, the CDR3 is TGTGCCAGCAGTTCCGGCTATGGCTACACCTTC. This sequence encodes CASSSGYGYTF.

This chain connects TRBV7-9 to TRBJ2-3, with 11 positions matching TRBD2. Germline values: CDR1 SEHNR, CDR2 FQNEAQ (reference sequence). CDR3 length: 16 residues. Unmatched junction bases numbered 7, after V lost 5 bases and J lost 3 bases. The CDR3, as DNA: TGTGCCAGCAGCCCCTATAGCGGGGGGGAAACAGATACGCAGTATTTT. Translation: CASSPYSGGETDTQYF.

The chain joins TRBV6-4 to TRBJ1-1; perhaps TRBD1 as D (6 bases). V was pared by 4 bases and J by 8 bases, with 23 bases between. Germline CDR1 reads MRHNA; CDR2 reads SNTAGT. The length of the CDR3 is 16 residues. As DNA, the CDR3 is TGTGCCAGCAGTGCCCTATCGGGACATGGGCCGTCGGAAGCTTTCTTT. Translating it yields CASSALSGHGPSEAFF.

The rearrangement uses TRBV4-2 and TRBJ2-7; maybe TRBD1 (5 bases). The germline gives CDR1 LGHNA, CDR2 YNFKEQ. The CDR3 contains 15 residues. V shed 1 base and J shed 1 base, with 11 bases lying between them. The CDR3 DNA sequence: TGTGCCAGCAGCCAAGGGGGCGGAGATTCCTACGAGCAGTACTTC. Translation: CASSQGGGDSYEQYF.

The chain carries TRBV7-9 and TRBJ1-5; 8 bases line up with TRBD1. Germline V lookup: CDR1 SEHNR, CDR2 FQNEAQ (reference sequence). The V gene end was trimmed by 1 base and the J gene end by 6 bases; junction bases not matched to a gene: 2. CDR3 size: 14 residues. DNA of the CDR3: TGTGCCAGCAGCTTAGAACAGGGGGGTCAGCCCCAGCATTTT. Amino acid sequence: CASSLEQGGQPQHF.

The chain links TRBV19 to TRBJ1-2, with TRBD1 matching over 11 bases. Germline values: CDR1 LNHDA, CDR2 SQIVND (reference sequence). The length of the CDR3 is 13 residues. The CDR3 DNA reads as TGTGTCTTAGGGACAGGGGGTAACTATGGCTACACCTTC. Its translation: CVLGTGGNYGYTF.

The rearrangement joins TRBV7-9 to TRBJ2-3; 12 nucleotides match TRBD2. The ends lost 5 bases at V and 4 bases at J; junction bases unmatched: 7. This CDR3 is 16 amino acids long. Germline loops: CDR1 SEHNR, CDR2 FQNEAQ (reference sequence). The CDR3 nucleotides read TGTGCCAGCAGCGAGACTAGCGGGGGAGCCGCAGATACGCAGTATTTT. This codes for CASSETSGGAADTQYF.

The chain combines TRBV9 with TRBJ2-7, with D hard to call. There are 13 residues in the CDR3. The V end lost 4 bases, the J end lost 5 bases, and 13 bases lay between the germline ends. Germline V gene lookup returns CDR1 SGDLS and CDR2 YYNGEE. CDR3 nucleotides: TGTGCCAGCAGCCCTACCGGCGGAAACGAGCAGTACTTC. This codes for CASSPTGGNEQYF.

The V call is TRBV19, the J call TRBJ2-2; 7 nucleotides align to TRBD1. Germline CDR1 and CDR2: LNHDA and SQIVND (reference sequence). This CDR3 contains 16 residues. V lost 1 base to trimming and J lost 0 bases; unmatched junction nucleotides: 2. This CDR3 reads CASSIAGTANTGELFF. The CDR3 DNA is TGTGCCAGTAGTATAGCAGGGACAGCGAACACCGGGGAGCTGTTTTTT.

The rearrangement links TRBV30 to TRBJ1-1; 8 nucleotides line up with TRBD1. In germline, CDR1 is GTSNPN, CDR2 SVGIG (reference sequence). Trimming at V came to 2 bases and at J to 5 bases, leaving 4 bases not matched to a gene. This CDR3 comprises 13 residues. CDR3 coding DNA: TGTGCCTGGAGTCGTACAGGGGGAACTGAAGCTTTCTTT. It specifies CAWSRTGGTEAFF.

This clone was seen just once. The CDR3 loop reads CASSNGQDTRAYEQYF. DNA for the CDR3: TGTGCCAGCAGCAACGGACAGGACACCAGAGCCTACGAGCAGTACTTC. V gene TRBV11-3 combines with J gene TRBJ2-7; 7 bases align to TRBD1. The CDR3 length is 16 residues. V was clipped by 5 bases and J by 2 bases; unmatched bases: 12. Looked up from germline, CDR1 is SGHNT and CDR2 is YENEEA.

This chain links TRBV5-8 with TRBJ2-1; D gene unclear. CDR3 length equals 15 residues. The V gene's germline CDR1 is SGHTS and CDR2 YDEGEE. Trimming took 0 bases from V and 5 from J, leaving 12 bases between them. This CDR3 reads CASSLVVAGNNEQFF. The CDR3 coding sequence is TGTGCCAGCAGCTTGGTGGTTGCAGGTAACAATGAGCAGTTCTTC.

The J gene is TRBJ1-2, the V gene TRBV5-4; 9 bases match TRBD1. The CDR3 spans 13 residues. The germline gives CDR1 SGHNT, CDR2 YYREEE (reference sequence). With V trimmed by 4 bases and J by 10 bases, 8 bases remained unmatched. In DNA form, the CDR3 reads TGTGCCAGCAGCCTCCCTACAGGGGGCGTCTACACCTTC. Protein sequence: CASSLPTGGVYTF. Looking up the rest from reference TRBV5-4 and TRBJ1-2 gives the full variable domain: ETGVTQSPTHLIKTRGQQVTLRCSSQSGHNTVSWYQQALGQGPQFIFQYYREEENGRGNFPPRFSGLQFPNYSSELNVNALELDDSALYLCASSLPTGGVYTFGSGTRLTVV.

The V gene is TRBV6-1, the J gene TRBJ2-1, with D uncertain. The CDR3 length is 14 residues. V was pared by 0 bases and J by 2 bases, with 5 bases between. CDR1 is MNHNS, CDR2 SASEGT, per germline. The CDR3 region is CASSEAGPYNEQFF. CDR3 DNA: TGTGCCAGCAGTGAAGCTGGGCCCTACAATGAGCAGTTCTTC.

The chain carries TRBV29-1 and TRBJ1-3; D is perhaps TRBD1 (6 bases). The CDR3 has 15 amino acids. Germline-derived CDR1 and CDR2 are SQVTM and ANQGSEA. V was trimmed by 8 bases and J by 0 bases, leaving 17 bases between them. CDR3 loop: CSSRTEPHSGNTIYF. In DNA form, the CDR3 reads TGCAGCTCACGGACAGAACCCCACTCTGGAAACACCATATATTTT.